The 10 T cell receptor beta chains presented below share a single source sample, sequenced in a study of blood T cell repertoires in COVID-19. Using immunoSEQ multiplex PCR, the repertoire was profiled, and TCRdb retains in-frame clones only, with some absent. This table has about 140,000 clones, 88% appearing once. Material for sequencing was peripheral blood. The receptors stem from a woman in her sixties with acute or convalescent COVID-19.

V is TRBV7-2 and J is TRBJ1-6; D is unresolved. Germline lookup yields CDR1 SGHTA and CDR2 FQGNSA. This CDR3 contains 12 residues. Deletions cut 2 bases from V and 14 bases from J, with 10 bases between. The CDR3 DNA reads as TGTGCCAGCAGCTTATTTGGAGCGGCCCTCCACTTT. It codes for CASSLFGAALHF.

The chain combines TRBV7-3 with TRBJ2-3; TRBD2 might be the D (5 bases). Germline V gene lookup returns CDR1 SGHTA and CDR2 FQGTGA. The CDR3 has 13 amino acids. Between the trimmed V and J ends, which lost 5 bases and 5 bases, there was a span of 11 bases. CDR3 sequence: CASSGGEEDTQYF. CDR3 sequence (DNA): TGTGCCAGCAGCGGAGGTGAGGAAGATACGCAGTATTTT.

Points on this clone: The same CDR3 is also encoded by other DNA sequences in this sample. The chain is built from TRBV7-2 and TRBJ2-3; 7 bases match TRBD2. V dropped 1 base and J dropped 1; count of bases not matched to a gene: 5. Germline V gives CDR1 SGHTA, CDR2 FQGNSA. This CDR3 region has 16 residues. The CDR3: CASSLEGRGGTDTQYF. In DNA form, the CDR3 reads TGTGCCAGCAGCTTAGAGGGTCGGGGGGGCACAGATACGCAGTATTTT.

The chain has TRBV4-3 and TRBJ1-5; perhaps TRBD1 as D (6 bases). The length of the CDR3 is 15 residues. V was clipped by 4 bases and J by 1 base, with 11 bases between them. The germline gives CDR1 LGHNA, CDR2 YSLEER. The CDR3: CASSPSGESNQPQHF. CDR3 in DNA: TGCGCCAGCAGCCCCTCAGGGGAAAGCAATCAGCCCCAGCATTTT.

The rearrangement joins TRBV7-2 to TRBJ1-6; D unclear. V lost 2 bases, J lost 9 bases, and 14 bases lay in between. The CDR3 has 15 amino acids. Per germline, CDR1 SGHTA and CDR2 FQGNSA. The CDR3 spells CASSLLQGATSPLHF. The CDR3 nucleotides are TGTGCCAGCAGCTTACTCCAAGGAGCGACTTCACCCCTCCACTTT.

The chain is built from TRBV7-9 and TRBJ2-3, with 9 nucleotides matching TRBD2. Germline loops: CDR1 SEHNR, CDR2 FQNEAQ (reference sequence). J gave up 2 bases and V 3 bases, and 3 bases lay outside the gene matches. CDR3 length: 15 residues. The CDR3, as DNA: TGTGCCAGCAGCTTTAGCGGGGGACCCACAGATACGCAGTATTTT. Translated: CASSFSGGPTDTQYF.

The chain uses TRBV29-1 and TRBJ2-3; a weak D match, TRBD2 (5 bases). The CDR3 totals 14 residues. In germline, CDR1 is SQVTM, CDR2 ANQGSEA. V lost 6 bases to trimming and J lost 0 bases, with 13 bases between them. The chain's CDR3 is CSVRPRLSTDTQYF. The CDR3 DNA reads TGCAGCGTCCGTCCCAGACTAAGCACAGATACGCAGTATTTT.

The chain's CDR3 is CASSGSYEQYF. CDR3 DNA: TGCGCCAGCAGCGGGTCCTACGAGCAGTACTTC. The chain joins TRBV10-1 to TRBJ2-7; no clear D gene. In germline, CDR1 is WNHNN, CDR2 SYGVQD (reference sequence). V shed 6 bases and J shed 1 base, with 4 bases lying between them. The CDR3 length is 11 residues.

The chain joins TRBV5-1 to TRBJ1-6; weak D call: TRBD1 (6 bases). CDR3 length: 15 amino acids. Germline CDR1 is SGHRS and CDR2 is YFSETQ. Trimming removed 2 bases from V and 8 bases from J, with 14 bases in between. The DNA for the CDR3 is TGCGCCAGCAGCTTAGGGGGACAAAGGCATTCACCCCTCCACTTT. Translated: CASSLGGQRHSPLHF.

The chain combines TRBV5-8 with TRBJ2-7, with 9 bases that match TRBD2. The germline V gene encodes CDR1 SGHTS and CDR2 YDEGEE. CDR3 length: 16 residues. Trimming at V came to 0 bases and at J to 3 bases, leaving 7 bases not matched to a gene. The DNA of the CDR3 is TGTGCCAGCAGCTTGGCCGGAGCGGGGGGCGTCTACGAGCAGTACTTC. Amino acid sequence: CASSLAGAGGVYEQYF.